This T cell receptor beta chain comes out of a study of blood T cell repertoires in COVID-19. As for the study in general: COVID-19 samples, acute and convalescent, were from the United States, Italy and Spain. The analysed material was cDNA or gDNA that came from T cells, B-cell-depleted T cells, or PBMCs.

As originally analysed: Reference gene primer amplification gave estimated nucleated cell counts. Sequencing was performed with immunoSEQ multiplex PCR; in TCRdb, only in-frame clones are kept and a portion is missing. V and J calls and clone size are as listed in that table; D and trimming were resolved from the DNA. This sample has about 140,000 clones, with approximately 87% found just once. J gave up 5 bases and V 0 bases, and 8 bases lay outside the gene matches. Germline V CDR1 and CDR2: LGHNA, YSLEER. The length of the CDR3 is 17 residues. Sequencing input: peripheral blood. The TCR was taken from a middle-aged woman with acute or convalescent COVID-19. The chain recombines TRBV4-3 with TRBJ2-5; 11 nucleotides agree with TRBD2. The CDR3 DNA is TGCGCCAGCAGCCAAGAGCTAGCGGGGGGAACTAGGGAGACCCAGTACTTC. Its protein product is CASSQELAGGTRETQYF.